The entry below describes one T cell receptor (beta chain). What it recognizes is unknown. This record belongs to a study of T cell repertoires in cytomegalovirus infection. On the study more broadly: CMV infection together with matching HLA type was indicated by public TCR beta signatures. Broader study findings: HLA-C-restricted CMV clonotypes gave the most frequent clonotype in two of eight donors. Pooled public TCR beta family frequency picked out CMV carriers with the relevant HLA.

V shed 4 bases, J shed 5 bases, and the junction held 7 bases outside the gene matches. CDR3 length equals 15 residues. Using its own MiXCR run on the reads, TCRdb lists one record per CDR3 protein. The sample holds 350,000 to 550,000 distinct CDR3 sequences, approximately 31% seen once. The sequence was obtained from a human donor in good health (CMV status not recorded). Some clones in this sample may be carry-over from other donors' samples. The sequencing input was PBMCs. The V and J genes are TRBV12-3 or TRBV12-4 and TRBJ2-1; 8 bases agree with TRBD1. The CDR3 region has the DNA TGTGCCAGCAGTTCCCCCGGACAGGGCCACAATGAGCAGTTCTTC. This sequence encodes CASSSPGQGHNEQFF.